This TCR beta chain was profiled in a study of breast tumors, draining lymph nodes, adjacent tissues. Study results and limitations: The lymph node origin of tumor T cells was framed as consistent with a hypothesis, not demonstrated. Compared with lymph nodes, tumors were less diverse; compared with nontumor tissue, more. Data fit most tumor T cells coming from lymph node, expanding in tumor.

This CDR3 is 13 amino acids long. V gave up 4 bases and J gave up 4 bases, with 8 bases separating them. CDR1 SNHLY and CDR2 FYNNEI come from the germline V gene. Breast cancer patients provided tissue from their axillary draining lymph nodes. This clonotype was seen at least ten times. What it binds is unknown. In TCRdb, the multiplex PCR reads were re-called with MiXCR into one record per CDR3 protein. Of under 350,000 distinct CDR3 sequences listed, 30% to 35% are singletons. Specimen: axillary lymph node tissue. The receptor's source is a female donor with breast cancer. Some clones in this sample may be carry-over from other donors' samples. The rearrangement links TRBV2 to TRBJ2-1; maybe TRBD1 (5 bases). Written as DNA, the CDR3 is TGTGCCAGCAGTGTAGACAGTTACAATGAGCAGTTCTTC. This encodes CASSVDSYNEQFF.